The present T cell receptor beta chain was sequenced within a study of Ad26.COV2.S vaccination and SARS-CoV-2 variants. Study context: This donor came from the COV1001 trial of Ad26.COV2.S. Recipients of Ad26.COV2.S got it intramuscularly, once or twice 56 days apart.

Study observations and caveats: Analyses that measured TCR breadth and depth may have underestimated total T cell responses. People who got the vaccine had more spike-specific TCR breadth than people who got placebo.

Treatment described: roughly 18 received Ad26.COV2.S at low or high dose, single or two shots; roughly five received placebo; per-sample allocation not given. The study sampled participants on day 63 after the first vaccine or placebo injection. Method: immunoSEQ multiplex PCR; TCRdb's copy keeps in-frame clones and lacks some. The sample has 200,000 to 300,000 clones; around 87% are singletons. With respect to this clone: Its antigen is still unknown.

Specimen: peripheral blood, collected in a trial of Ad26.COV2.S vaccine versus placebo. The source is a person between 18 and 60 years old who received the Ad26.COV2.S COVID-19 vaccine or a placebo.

CDR3 sequence reads: CASSLDPGAQETQYF. The CDR3 DNA reads as TGTGCCAGCAGCTTAGATCCCGGCGCGCAAGAGACCCAGTACTTC. This chain uses TRBV11-2 with TRBJ2-5; no firm D call. The CDR3 sequence is 15 residues long. V gave up 0 bases and J gave up 2 bases, with 10 bases separating them. CDR1 SGHAT and CDR2 FQNNGV come from the germline V gene.